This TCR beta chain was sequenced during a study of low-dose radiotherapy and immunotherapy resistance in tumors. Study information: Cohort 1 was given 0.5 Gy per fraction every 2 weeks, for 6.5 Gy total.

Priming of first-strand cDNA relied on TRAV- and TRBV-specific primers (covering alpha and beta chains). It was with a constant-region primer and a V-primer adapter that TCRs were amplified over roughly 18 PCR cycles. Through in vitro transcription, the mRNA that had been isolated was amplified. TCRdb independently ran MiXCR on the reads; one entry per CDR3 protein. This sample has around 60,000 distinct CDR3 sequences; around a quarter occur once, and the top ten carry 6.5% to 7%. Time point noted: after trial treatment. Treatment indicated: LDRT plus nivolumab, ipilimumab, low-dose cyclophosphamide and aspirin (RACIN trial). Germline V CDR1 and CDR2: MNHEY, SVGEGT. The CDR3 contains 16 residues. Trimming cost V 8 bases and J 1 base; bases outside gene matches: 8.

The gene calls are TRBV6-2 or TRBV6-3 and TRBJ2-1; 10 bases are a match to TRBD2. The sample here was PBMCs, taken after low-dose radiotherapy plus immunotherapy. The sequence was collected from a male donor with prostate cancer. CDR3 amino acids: CASYPAGGKSYNEQFF. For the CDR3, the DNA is TGTGCCAGCTACCCAGCGGGAGGGAAATCCTACAATGAGCAGTTCTTC.